Listed below are T cell receptor beta chains from one sample, sequenced in a study of neoadjuvant anti-PD-1 for oral cavity cancer. The method was immunoSEQ multiplex PCR; TCRdb's version includes in-frame clones alone and lacks a portion of them. Among roughly 10,000 clones listed, approximately 68% were seen once. Sequencing was performed on PBMCs, taken after nivolumab (anti-PD-1) treatment. The receptors originated from a person between 40 and 79 years old with oral cavity squamous cell carcinoma. Each CDR3 is given with its conserved first and last residue.

j_gene,v_gene,CDR3aa
TRBJ1-2,TRBV19,CASSIGGQRNYGYTF
TRBJ1-5,TRBV28,CASSGQGYQPQHF
TRBJ2-3,TRBV9,CASSLSGKGDTQYF
TRBJ2-7,TRBV19,CASSLQGATNEQYF
TRBJ2-7,TRBV19,CASSMGPSGRHEQYF
TRBJ1-5,TRBV27,CASSASPGRNSNQPQHF
TRBJ1-2,TRBV7-2,CASSPRDGYTF
TRBJ2-2,TRBV11-2,CASSDLLRGGELFF
TRBJ1-6,TRBV7-3,CASSLGGAQNSPLHF
TRBJ2-1,TRBV29-1,CSVEFRAYNEQFF
TRBJ1-4,TRBV5-4,CASSSDRVEYEKLFF
TRBJ2-2,TRBV28,CASSLLAGGTGELFF
TRBJ2-7,TRBV7-9,CASSLNPWTSESYEQYF
TRBJ2-5,TRBV14,CASSRRLRGQETQYF
TRBJ2-1,TRBV19,CASSHSPGQLYNEQFF
TRBJ2-1,TRBV11-3,CASSSRDNSYNEQFF
TRBJ1-5,TRBV19,CASMPQLLSNQPQHF
TRBJ1-2,TRBV9,CASSVGIDHYGYTF
TRBJ1-2,TRBV5-1,CASSLDRGLGGYTF
TRBJ2-5,TRBV5-1,CASSLAGGQVETQYF
TRBJ1-4,TRBV11-1,CASSGATNEKLFF
TRBJ2-7,TRBV6-1,CASSEGRFYEQYF
TRBJ1-2,TRBV19,CASRLLRSAGYGYTF
TRBJ2-7,TRBV2,CASSKGQGTYEQYF
TRBJ1-2,TRBV5-1,CASSLALGQGVYTF
TRBJ1-2,TRBV19,CASVRGDYGYTF
TRBJ1-1,TRBV6-4,CASSEKGSHTEAFF
TRBJ2-2,TRBV2,CASRGFAGELFF
TRBJ1-1,TRBV6-1,CASSAGGYTEAFF
TRBJ1-4,TRBV6-5,CASSSPNRGRNEKLFF
TRBJ1-1,TRBV29-1,CSVGGGGNTEAFF
TRBJ1-2,TRBV19,CASSISAGGYGYTF
TRBJ1-1,TRBV5-1,CASSLAGNTEAFF
TRBJ2-6,TRBV7-9,CASRLQGSGANVLTF
TRBJ1-2,TRBV28,CASTTGVSTYGYTF
TRBJ1-1,TRBV19,CASSRGRGYAEAFF